A single T cell receptor (beta chain) is shown here with its context. What it recognizes is unknown. The data belong to a study of T cell responses to AZD1222 COVID-19 vaccine. Findings and caveats of the study: In a largely white British group with more females than males, clonal diversity was possibly underestimated. Just 5 to 7 people given AZD1222 tested seropositive at baseline. Vaccine-associated CD4 TCRs spanned spike, dominant at 160-218 and 743-854. An increase in Spike-specific TCR breadth and depth was observed after two AZD1222 doses.

Sequencing used immunoSEQ multiplex PCR; TCRdb keeps in-frame clones, though not all of them. The repertoire holds 95,000 to 100,000 clones, with about 88% as singletons. The V end lost 3 bases, the J end lost 4 bases, and 17 bases lay between the germline ends. Germline CDR1 and CDR2: SGHAT and FQNNGV. The CDR3 runs 16 residues. The source is an adult in good health. The input for sequencing was peripheral blood, taken on day 0 of AZD1222 vaccination. The chain links TRBV11-2 to TRBJ2-3; tentative D call: TRBD2 (7 bases). The CDR3 DNA reads as TGTGCCAGCAGCTTCGGAGGGGGGGTTGGGGCAGATACGCAGTATTTT. Its protein is CASSFGGGVGADTQYF.